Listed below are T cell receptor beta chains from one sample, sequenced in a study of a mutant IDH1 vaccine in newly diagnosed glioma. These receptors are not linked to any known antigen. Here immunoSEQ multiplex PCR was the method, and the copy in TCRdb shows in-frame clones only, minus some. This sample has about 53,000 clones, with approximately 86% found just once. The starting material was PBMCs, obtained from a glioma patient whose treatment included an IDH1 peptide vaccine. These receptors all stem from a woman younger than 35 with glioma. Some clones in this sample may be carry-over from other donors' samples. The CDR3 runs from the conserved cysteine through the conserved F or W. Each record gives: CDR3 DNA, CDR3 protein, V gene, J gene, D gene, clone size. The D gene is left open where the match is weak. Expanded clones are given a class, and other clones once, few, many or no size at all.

TGTGCCAGCAGAGTTAGAGCAGACCTCCTGGCAGGGACTAACCATGGCTACACCTTC,CASRVRADLLAGTNHGYTF,TRBV6-4,TRBJ1-2,-,-
TGTGCCAGCAAAAGGAAATGGGGCAGGGGCAATCAGCCCCAGCATTTT,CASKRKWGRGNQPQHF,TRBV28,TRBJ1-5,-,-
TGCGCCAGCAGCTTGGGGCAGGGCCCCTACGAGCAGTACTTC,CASSLGQGPYEQYF,TRBV5-1,TRBJ2-7,-,-
TGTGCCAGCAGTTCCACAGGGATTCGAGAAAAACTGTTTTTT,CASSSTGIREKLFF,TRBV6-5,TRBJ1-4,-,-
TGTGCCAGCAGCTTAGACAGGGGCAGTGGAAACACCATATATTTT,CASSLDRGSGNTIYF,TRBV13,TRBJ1-3,TRBD1,-
TGCGCCAGCAGCGCTAGGACCTCCGGCTCTGAGCAGTTCTTC,CASSARTSGSEQFF,TRBV5-1,TRBJ2-1,-,-
TGTGCCAGCAGCATCGGACTAGCGAGAACCGGGGAGCTGTTTTTT,CASSIGLARTGELFF,TRBV5-4,TRBJ2-2,TRBD2,-
TGTGCCAGCAGTGTCGACAGGGGACTCTACGAGCAGTACTTC,CASSVDRGLYEQYF,TRBV6-5,TRBJ2-7,TRBD1,-
TGTGCCAGTAGTAGCCTCGGGACGGAAAGATTTTGGTATGGCTACACCTTC,CASSSLGTERFWYGYTF,TRBV19,TRBJ1-2,-,-
TGTGCCAGCAGACAAACTAGCGGGAGGGTCTACGAGCAGTACTTC,CASRQTSGRVYEQYF,TRBV28,TRBJ2-7,TRBD2,-
TGTGCCAGCAGTGACTCCTCCGGGACAGGGGTTGAAGCTTTCTTT,CASSDSSGTGVEAFF,TRBV6-4,TRBJ1-1,TRBD1,-
TGCAGCGTGGACGGACGAGCGGGAAACACCATATATTTT,CSVDGRAGNTIYF,TRBV29-1,TRBJ1-3,-,-
TGCAGCGTTGAAGATAGCGACAGGAACTATGGCTACACCTTC,CSVEDSDRNYGYTF,TRBV29-1,TRBJ1-2,-,once
TGCAGCGTTTGGACTAGCGGAGTGGCTGATGAGCAGTTCTTC,CSVWTSGVADEQFF,TRBV29-1,TRBJ2-1,TRBD2,-
TGTGCCAGCAGCTTAGTAACCGGCCCCGGGGAGCTGTTTTTT,CASSLVTGPGELFF,TRBV11-2,TRBJ2-2,-,-
TGTGCCAGCAGCTTAACATTTAGACTAGCGCCCTCCTACGAGCAGTACTTC,CASSLTFRLAPSYEQYF,TRBV7-4,TRBJ2-7,TRBD2,-
TGTGCCAGCAGTCCGGGGCCTAGCTATGGCTACACCTTC,CASSPGPSYGYTF,TRBV27,TRBJ1-2,-,once
TGTGCCAGCAGCTTAGCGGGGGGGGCAGATACGCAGTATTTT,CASSLAGGADTQYF,TRBV7-6,TRBJ2-3,TRBD2,-
TGTGCCAGCAGCTTTGAGACTAGCGGGACTGATGAGCAGTTCTTC,CASSFETSGTDEQFF,TRBV7-9,TRBJ2-1,TRBD2,-
TGTGCCAGCAGCCACTTTTGGGAAGGGGACAATGAGCAGTTCTTC,CASSHFWEGDNEQFF,TRBV4-2,TRBJ2-1,-,-
TGTGCCAGCAGCCTGGGTGGGCTCTCCTACGAGCAGTACTTC,CASSLGGLSYEQYF,TRBV5-6,TRBJ2-7,-,-
TGTGCCAGCAGCTCCCGGGACAGGGCGGGCGAGCAGTACTTC,CASSSRDRAGEQYF,TRBV11-3,TRBJ2-7,TRBD1,-
TGTGCCATCAGTGATGTCGATACGCAGTATTTT,CAISDVDTQYF,TRBV10-3,TRBJ2-3,-,few
TGTGCCAGCAGTCACTTTGGGCGGGAGGAACACAATGAGCAGTTCTTC,CASSHFGREEHNEQFF,TRBV6-5,TRBJ2-1,TRBD2,-
TGTGCCAGCAGCAAATCTTGGGGGGCTGGTGAAGCTTTCTTT,CASSKSWGAGEAFF,TRBV7-2,TRBJ1-1,-,few
TGTGCCTGGAGTGTAGGGTGGGGGCAGCCAAGCTCCTACGAGCAGTACTTC,CAWSVGWGQPSSYEQYF,TRBV30,TRBJ2-7,-,-
TGCGCCAGCAGAACATTGAGAGGCCCAACGGGCAATGAGCAGTTCTTC,CASRTLRGPTGNEQFF,TRBV10-2,TRBJ2-1,-,-
TGTGCCAGCTCGCCGAAGGACACTGAAGCTTTCTTT,CASSPKDTEAFF,TRBV18,TRBJ1-1,-,few
TGTGCCATCAGTGTTAAGGGAGGGGGGGGCTATGGCTACACCTTC,CAISVKGGGGYGYTF,TRBV10-3,TRBJ1-2,-,-
TGCGCCAGCAGCCAAGATTTCGAGACAGGGGTGGCCACTGAAGCTTTCTTT,CASSQDFETGVATEAFF,TRBV4-3,TRBJ1-1,TRBD1,-
TGTGCCAGCAGCGTGGGACTAGCGGGGGTCAATGAGCAGTTCTTC,CASSVGLAGVNEQFF,TRBV13,TRBJ2-1,TRBD2,-
TGTGCCAGCAGCCTAGGGTGGGGCCGAGCGAACACCGGGGAGCTGTTTTTT,CASSLGWGRANTGELFF,TRBV11-2,TRBJ2-2,-,-
TGTGCCAGCAGCTCCTCGGGGGGGGCGAACTATGGCTACACCTTC,CASSSSGGANYGYTF,TRBV7-8,TRBJ1-2,-,-
TGTGCCAGCAGCTTGGGGGGGTACGAGCAGTACTTC,CASSLGGYEQYF,TRBV5-6,TRBJ2-7,-,-
TGTGCCAGCAGGGGGACAGGGGAGTACGGCTACACCTTC,CASRGTGEYGYTF,TRBV6-4,TRBJ1-2,TRBD1,-
TGTGCCAGCAGCTTGGAGGCTATCCAGAGTGGCTACACCTTC,CASSLEAIQSGYTF,TRBV5-4,TRBJ1-2,-,-
TGTGCCAGCAGCTCCGGGACAGGGTCCACTGAAGCTTTCTTT,CASSSGTGSTEAFF,TRBV6-5,TRBJ1-1,TRBD1,-
TGCGCCAGCAAACATAGGACAGAGAACACTGAAGCTTTCTTT,CASKHRTENTEAFF,TRBV5-1,TRBJ1-1,-,-